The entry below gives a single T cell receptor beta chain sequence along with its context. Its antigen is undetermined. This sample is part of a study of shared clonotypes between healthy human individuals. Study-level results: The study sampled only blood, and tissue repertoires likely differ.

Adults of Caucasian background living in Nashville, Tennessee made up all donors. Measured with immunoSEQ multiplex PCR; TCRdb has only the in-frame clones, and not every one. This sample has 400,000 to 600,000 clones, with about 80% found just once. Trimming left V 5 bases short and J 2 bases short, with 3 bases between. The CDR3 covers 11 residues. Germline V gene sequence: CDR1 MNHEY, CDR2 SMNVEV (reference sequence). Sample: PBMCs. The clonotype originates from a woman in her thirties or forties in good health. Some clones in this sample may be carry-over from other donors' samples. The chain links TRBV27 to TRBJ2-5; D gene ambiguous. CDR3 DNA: TGTGCCAGCAGTCGACAAGAGACCCAGTACTTC. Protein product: CASSRQETQYF.